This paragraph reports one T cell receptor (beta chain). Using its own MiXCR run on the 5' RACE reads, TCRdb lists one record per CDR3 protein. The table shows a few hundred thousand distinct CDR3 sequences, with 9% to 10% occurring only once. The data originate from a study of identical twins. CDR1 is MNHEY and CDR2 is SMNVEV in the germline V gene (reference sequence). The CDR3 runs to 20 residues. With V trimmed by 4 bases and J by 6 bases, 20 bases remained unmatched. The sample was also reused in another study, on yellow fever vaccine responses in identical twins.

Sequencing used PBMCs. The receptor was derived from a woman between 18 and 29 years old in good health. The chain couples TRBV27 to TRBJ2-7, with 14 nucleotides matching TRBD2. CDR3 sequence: CASSSSPGLAGVGIGSEQYF. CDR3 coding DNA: TGTGCCAGCAGTTCGAGCCCGGGACTAGCGGGAGTGGGGATAGGATCCGAGCAGTACTTC.